The T cell receptor (beta chain) described here comes from a study of cytomegalovirus exposure and HLA in healthy donors. Study-wide results and limits: HLA alleles were associated with 15,000 to 20,000 TCR beta sequences in a later analysis at 0.05 false discovery rate.

PCR used 60 Vbeta primers and 13 Jbeta primers. Sequencing was performed with immunoSEQ multiplex PCR; in TCRdb, only in-frame clones are kept and a portion is missing. The sample holds some 160,000 clones, roughly 80% seen once. Healthy individuals who donated bone marrow served as the donors. Turning to this clone: Its antigen is as yet unknown.

Germline trimming cut 8 bases from V and 8 bases from J; bases unmatched to any gene: 11. Germline V CDR1 and CDR2: SGHTA, FQGNSA. The CDR3 is made up of 15 amino acids. This TCR was recovered from a man in his fifties or sixties in good health and CMV-seropositive. The sequenced sample consisted of PBMCs. The rearrangement links TRBV7-2 to TRBJ1-6; TRBD1 matches at 8 bases. CDR3 sequence: CASSRQGASYSPLHF. As DNA, the CDR3 is TGTGCCAGCTCAAGGCAGGGGGCTAGTTATTCACCCCTCCACTTT.